This T cell receptor (beta chain) comes out of a study of beta chain features in type 1 diabetes. Study conclusions and caveats: The study found that naive, central memory and Treg TCRB repertoires appeared more similar in patients than in healthy donors. Researchers cautioned that cDNA sequencing could over-represent cells with high TCR expression.

All of the isolated RNA was reverse transcribed, so expressed TCRB transcripts were sequenced. TCRdb's copy holds only in-frame clones and misses some; the assay was immunoSEQ multiplex PCR. This repertoire shows some 150,000 clones, 40% to 55% found once; its top ten account for around 0.42%. Germline V gene lookup returns CDR1 SGDLS and CDR2 YYNGEE. The ends lost 0 bases at V and 2 bases at J; junction bases unmatched: 6. The length of the CDR3 is 16 residues. A word on this clone: Its antigen remains unknown.

Source material: Tregs from blood. The clonotype was recovered from a man aged 18 to 29 in good health. The rearrangement uses TRBV9 and TRBJ2-3; 7 nucleotides line up with TRBD1. The CDR3 DNA sequence: TGTGCCAGCAGCGTAGCGGCAGGGGGATTCACAGATACGCAGTATTTT. Translating gives CASSVAAGGFTDTQYF.